The T cell receptor (beta chain) under discussion was sequenced for a study of shared T cell receptors in the human thymus. The repertoire was sequenced with immunoSEQ multiplex PCR; TCRdb's copy has only in-frame clones and lacks some. The data show under 700,000 clones, around 78% seen once. The V end was cut by 2 bases, the J end by 4 bases, with 18 bases between. CDR1 is SGHNT and CDR2 is YYREEE in the germline V gene (reference sequence). The CDR3 covers 16 residues. The sample was also linked to a second study, of human thymus T cells. That paper adds: Corrective heart surgery yielded resections, and these provided the thymus tissue. In unrelated individuals, thymic repertoires overlapped highly, according to related research.

The receptor comes from a boy in the first two years of life with a congenital heart defect. The sample comprised thymocytes. The chain employs TRBV5-4 and TRBJ1-2; no firm D call. CDR3 nucleotide sequence: TGTGCCAGCAGCTTAAGTCCCGATACCGTAGTCTATGGCTACACCTTC. Protein: CASSLSPDTVVYGYTF.